Listed below are T cell receptor beta chains from one sample, sequenced in a study of blood T cell repertoires in COVID-19. The protocol was immunoSEQ multiplex PCR, while the TCRdb copy is restricted to in-frame clones and leaves out a portion. The repertoire holds about 90,000 clones, with 75% to 85% as singletons. The material sequenced was peripheral blood. The receptors were gathered from a woman in her 70s with acute or convalescent COVID-19. CDR3s include the opening cysteine and the closing phenylalanine or tryptophan. D genes are given only for firm matches. Where a row states a size, it is once, few, many or the class of an expanded clone; other rows omit it.

size	D	V	J	CDR3	DNA
.	TRBD2	TRBV29-1	TRBJ2-1	CSVGGRGLYNEQFF	TGCAGCGTTGGGGGGAGGGGACTATACAATGAGCAGTTCTTC
.	.	TRBV28	TRBJ1-5	CASIWGQGQPQHF	TGTGCCAGCATTTGGGGTCAGGGACAGCCCCAGCATTTT
.	TRBD2	TRBV4-3	TRBJ2-3	CASSPRAGGTDTQYF	TGCGCCAGCAGCCCCAGGGCGGGGGGCACAGATACGCAGTATTTT
.	TRBD1	TRBV5-1	TRBJ1-3	CASSLTGAGNTIYF	TGCGCCAGCAGCTTAACAGGGGCTGGAAACACCATATATTTT
.	.	TRBV28	TRBJ1-1	CASSLSRAAFF	TGTGCCAGCAGTTTATCGAGGGCGGCTTTCTTT
.	.	TRBV5-1	TRBJ2-5	CASSLNALGNIGETQYF	TGCGCCAGCAGCTTAAACGCCCTAGGAAACATCGGGGAGACCCAGTACTTC
.	TRBD2	TRBV28	TRBJ2-7	CASRASGSSYEQYF	TGTGCCAGCAGGGCTAGCGGGAGCTCCTACGAGCAGTACTTC
.	TRBD1	TRBV7-2	TRBJ1-1	CASSARQGGNTEAFF	TGTGCCAGCAGCGCCAGACAGGGGGGAAACACTGAAGCTTTCTTT
.	.	TRBV5-4	TRBJ1-2	CASSLVQGRGYGYTF	TGTGCCAGCAGCTTAGTACAGGGTAGGGGCTATGGCTACACCTTC
.	TRBD1	TRBV5-1	TRBJ2-7	CASSLEGQGIDEQYF	TGCGCCAGCAGCTTGGAGGGACAGGGGATAGACGAGCAGTACTTC
few	.	TRBV5-1	TRBJ2-2	CASSPTATTGELFF	TGCGCCAGCTCACCGACAGCGACCACCGGGGAGCTGTTTTTT
.	TRBD2	TRBV2	TRBJ2-3	CASRFGLAGGTDTQYF	TGTGCCAGCAGGTTTGGGCTAGCGGGAGGCACAGATACGCAGTATTTT
.	TRBD1	TRBV28	TRBJ2-7	CASSLGTVLPEQYF	TGTGCCAGCAGTTTAGGGACAGTCCTTCCCGAGCAGTACTTC
.	.	TRBV9	TRBJ2-2	CASSVVGAGSNTGELFF	TGTGCCAGCAGCGTAGTAGGGGCAGGGTCGAACACCGGGGAGCTGTTTTTT
.	TRBD1	TRBV27	TRBJ1-5	CASRGQGSNQPQHF	TGTGCCAGCCGAGGACAGGGGAGTAATCAGCCCCAGCATTTT
medium-sized	TRBD1	TRBV27	TRBJ2-2	CASSLRQGHFGELFF	TGTGCCAGCAGTCTGAGACAGGGCCACTTTGGGGAGCTGTTTTTT